Described below is a single T cell receptor (beta chain) sequence and its context. Per the study methods: For nucleated cells, counts were estimated from reference gene primer amplification. The protocol was immunoSEQ multiplex PCR, while the TCRdb copy is restricted to in-frame clones and leaves out a portion. That table gives V, J and clone size, and the DNA gave D and trimming. The table records tens of thousands of clones, 90% of them present only once. The data were obtained in a study of blood T cell repertoires in COVID-19. Study overall: Specimens from acute and convalescent COVID-19 originated in the United States, Italy and Spain.

Sequenced sample: peripheral blood. The clonotype comes from a woman between 40 and 55 years old with active COVID-19.

This CDR3 reads CASSQEMRGAGGNTIYF. CDR3 DNA sequence: TGCGCCAGCAGCCAAGAAATGAGGGGCGCGGGGGGAAACACCATATATTTT. V gene TRBV4-1 combines with J gene TRBJ1-3, with D perhaps matching TRBD1 (5 bases). The germline gives CDR1 MGHRA, CDR2 YSYEKL. The CDR3 length is 17 residues. V gave up 0 bases and J gave up 4 bases, with 16 bases separating them.